Each of the 23 T cell receptor beta chains below was sequenced from the same sample in a study of a mutant IDH1 vaccine in newly diagnosed glioma. Time point of the sample: week 11, during vaccination. Vaccinated patients received 300 ug of mutant IDH1 20-mer peptide per dose, with topical imiquimod. The antigens of these receptors remain unknown. Sequenced by immunoSEQ multiplex PCR; TCRdb stores in-frame clones only, minus some. The data hold roughly 70,000 clones, with approximately 84% observed a single time. This sample comprised PBMCs, obtained from a glioma patient whose treatment included an IDH1 peptide vaccine. The receptors here all came from a woman aged 45-65 years with glioma.

This clone showed up just once. V and J are TRBV29-1 and TRBJ1-5; D unresolved. Trimming took off 3 bases at V and 0 bases at J, with 3 bases between the two ends. The CDR3 is 12 amino acids. Germline loops: CDR1 SQVTM, CDR2 ANQGSEA. CDR3 nucleotides: TGCAGCGTTGAGGATAGCAATCAGCCCCAGCATTTT. Protein sequence: CSVEDSNQPQHF.

This chain links TRBV5-1 with TRBJ2-5; D tentatively reads TRBD1 or TRBD2 (5 bases each). The CDR3 is 16 amino acids. Trimming took off 2 bases at V and 7 bases at J, with 21 bases between the two ends. Germline V CDR1 and CDR2: SGHRS, YFSETQ. CDR3 residues: CASSLWTLNSGGTQYF. The CDR3 DNA follows: TGCGCCAGCAGCTTATGGACACTAAACTCTGGGGGGACCCAGTACTTC.

The genes are TRBV4-3 and TRBJ1-5, with TRBD1 identical over 9 bases. CDR3 size: 13 residues. With V trimmed by 4 bases and J by 7 bases, 2 bases remained unmatched. CDR1 and CDR2 from the germline V gene are LGHNA and YSLEER. This CDR3 is CASSRDRDQPQHF. CDR3 DNA: TGCGCCAGCAGCCGGGACAGGGACCAGCCCCAGCATTTT.

J is TRBJ1-2 and V is TRBV4-2; maybe TRBD1 (5 bases). V dropped 2 bases and J dropped 2 bases, with 9 bases sitting between them. Germline V CDR1 and CDR2: LGHNA, YNFKEQ. The CDR3 is 14 residues long. The CDR3 sequence is CASSQSDSNYGYTF. CDR3 sequence (DNA): TGTGCCAGCAGCCAATCCGACAGCAACTATGGCTACACCTTC.

The chain couples TRBV7-9 to TRBJ1-4; unclear D gene. Germline V gene sequence: CDR1 SEHNR, CDR2 FQNEAQ (reference sequence). The CDR3 is 13 residues long. Trimming cost V 0 bases and J 7 bases, with 6 bases left between them. The CDR3 loop is CASSLAGSEKLFF. DNA for the CDR3: TGTGCCAGCAGCTTAGCAGGTAGTGAAAAACTGTTTTTT. Drawing the rest from reference TRBV7-9 and TRBJ1-4, the complete variable domain is DTGVSQNPRHKITKRGQNVTFRCDPISEHNRLYWYRQTLGQGPEFLTYFQNEAQLEKSRLLSDRFSAERPKGSFSTLEIQRTEQGDSAMYLCASSLAGSEKLFFGSGTQLSVL.

The gene calls are TRBV4-2 and TRBJ1-1; TRBD1 agrees at 7 bases. V lost 0 bases, J lost 4 bases, and 5 bases stayed unmatched. The CDR3 is made up of 15 amino acids. Germline lookup yields CDR1 LGHNA and CDR2 YNFKEQ. CDR3 sequence reads: CASSQDRGGFTEAFF. The DNA for the CDR3 is TGTGCCAGCAGCCAAGACAGGGGGGGTTTCACTGAAGCTTTCTTT.

J is TRBJ2-7 and V is TRBV27; unclear D gene. This CDR3 comprises 14 residues. Per germline, CDR1 MNHEY and CDR2 SMNVEV (reference sequence). V lost 5 bases to trimming and J lost 0 bases, with 11 bases between them. CDR3 DNA sequence: TGTGCCAGCAGTCTCCAGTCCCACTCCTACGAGCAGTACTTC. Protein product: CASSLQSHSYEQYF.

The gene calls are TRBV27 and TRBJ1-1, with a possible D match to TRBD1 (5 bases). Per germline, CDR1 MNHEY and CDR2 SMNVEV (reference sequence). V lost 4 bases and J lost 2, with 14 bases in between. This CDR3 has 15 residues. The CDR3 coding sequence is TGTGCCAGCAGTTGGGGACTCTCAATTAACACTGAAGCTTTCTTT. This gives the protein CASSWGLSINTEAFF.

J is TRBJ1-4 and V is TRBV9; 7 bases map to TRBD1. J lost 5 bases, V lost 4 bases, and 8 bases had no gene match. CDR3 size: 15 residues. Looked up from germline, CDR1 is SGDLS and CDR2 is YYNGEE. CDR3 protein: CASSSTGANNEKLFF. The CDR3 nucleotides read TGTGCCAGCAGCTCCACAGGGGCAAACAATGAAAAACTGTTTTTT.

This rearrangement joins TRBV6-5 to TRBJ2-4, with 9 bases that match TRBD1. The germline V gene encodes CDR1 MNHEY and CDR2 SVGAGI. V trimming: 5 bases; J trimming: 9 bases; junction bases outside the gene matches: 5. This CDR3 has 13 residues. The CDR3 region is CASSRDREGIQYF. In nucleotides, the CDR3 is TGTGCCAGCAGTAGGGACAGGGAGGGCATTCAGTACTTC.

V and J are TRBV9 and TRBJ1-3; 9 bases fit TRBD1. V shed 3 bases and J 0 bases; nucleotides not matched to a gene: 7. Germline CDR1 is SGDLS and CDR2 is YYNGEE. This CDR3 region has 17 residues. The CDR3 DNA reads as TGTGCCAGCAGCGCCAAAGGACAGGGGAACTCTGGAAACACCATATATTTT. It is translated as CASSAKGQGNSGNTIYF.

The CDR3 DNA is TGTGCCAGCAGTCCCCTAGGCGGGCAGCCCCAGCATTTT. This codes for CASSPLGGQPQHF. The gene calls are TRBV27 and TRBJ1-5; no clear D. This CDR3 comprises 13 residues. In germline, CDR1 is MNHEY, CDR2 SMNVEV (reference sequence). V lost 5 bases and J lost 7, with 12 bases in between.

This chain uses TRBV18 with TRBJ2-1; D not resolved. The CDR3 has 13 residues. The V gene's germline CDR1 is KGHSH and CDR2 LQKENI. V dropped 1 base and J dropped 10 bases, with 11 bases sitting between them. In DNA form, the CDR3 reads TGTGCCAGCTCACCACTAACAGAGTCCGAGCAGTTCTTC. This sequence encodes CASSPLTESEQFF.

This chain joins TRBV27 and TRBJ2-7, with D possibly TRBD2 on 7 matching bases. This CDR3 has 14 amino acids. Germline values: CDR1 MNHEY, CDR2 SMNVEV (reference sequence). The V and J ends lost 4 bases and 6 bases respectively, with 16 bases between them. Written as DNA, the CDR3 is TGTGCCAGCAGTTACTATCAGGGAGGGGGCGAGCAGTACTTC. Encoded protein: CASSYYQGGGEQYF.

This chain joins TRBV27 and TRBJ1-2; the match to TRBD1 covers 8 bases. CDR1 and CDR2 from the germline V gene are MNHEY and SMNVEV (reference sequence). Germline trimming cut 6 bases from V and 7 bases from J; bases unmatched to any gene: 7. The CDR3 has 13 residues. CDR3 protein: CASSPDRGLGYTF. For the CDR3, the DNA is TGTGCCAGCAGCCCCGACAGGGGCCTTGGCTACACCTTC.

The chain combines TRBV2 with TRBJ2-1; 8 nucleotides match TRBD2. This CDR3 region has 16 residues. V lost 6 bases, J lost 4 bases, and 11 bases stayed unmatched. Germline CDR1 reads SNHLY; CDR2 reads FYNNEI. The CDR3 region has the DNA TGTGCCAGCAGAAAAGACCCGGGACTAGGATACAATGAGCAGTTCTTC. Residues: CASRKDPGLGYNEQFF.

CDR3 in amino acids: CASRRTGGRGNEQFF. For the CDR3, the DNA is TGTGCCAGCAGGAGGACGGGGGGTCGGGGCAATGAGCAGTTCTTC. The rearrangement joins TRBV27 to TRBJ2-1, with 7 bases that match TRBD2. This CDR3 is built from 15 residues. Germline-derived CDR1 and CDR2 are MNHEY and SMNVEV (reference sequence). The V segment lost 6 bases and the J segment 6 bases; nucleotides outside the gene matches: 11.

The chain carries TRBV11-3 and TRBJ2-7, with 8 bases lining up with TRBD2. Germline-derived CDR1 and CDR2 are SGHNT and YENEEA. V was pared by 4 bases and J by 3 bases, with 8 bases of the junction left unmatched. The CDR3 is 15 residues long. CDR3 protein: CASSSPAGGIYEQYF. In DNA form, the CDR3 reads TGTGCCAGCAGCTCCCCTGCGGGGGGAATCTACGAGCAGTACTTC.

This clone was found once. The chain combines TRBV19 with TRBJ1-5; 10 positions agree with TRBD1. CDR3 size: 18 residues. Per the germline V gene, CDR1 is LNHDA and CDR2 is SQIVND (reference sequence). The ends lost 6 bases at V and 1 base at J; junction bases unmatched: 12. The CDR3 spells CASSPGQGPLASNQPQHF. The CDR3 bases are TGTGCCAGTAGCCCGGGACAGGGGCCCCTAGCAAGCAATCAGCCCCAGCATTTT.

This sequence joins TRBV6-1 and TRBJ1-1, with TRBD1 as a possible D gene (5 bases). This CDR3 spans 13 amino acids. Germline V gene sequence: CDR1 MNHNS, CDR2 SASEGT. V was shortened by 0 bases and J by 4 bases, with 6 bases between the two germline ends. CDR3 in amino acids: CASSEAGGTEAFF. The CDR3 bases are TGTGCCAGCAGTGAAGCCGGGGGCACTGAAGCTTTCTTT.

V gene TRBV7-9 combines with J gene TRBJ2-3; D unresolved. Trimming cost V 5 bases and J 2 bases, with 2 bases left between them. The CDR3 covers 11 residues. From germline, CDR1 is SEHNR and CDR2 FQNEAQ (reference sequence). The DNA for the CDR3 is TGTGCCAGCAGCAACACAGATACGCAGTATTTT. As protein: CASSNTDTQYF.

The chain uses TRBV9 and TRBJ2-1, with TRBD1 matching over 8 bases. Trimming removed 3 bases from V and 3 bases from J; junction bases left unmatched: 17. Germline assignment: CDR1 SGDLS and CDR2 YYNGEE. CDR3 length: 19 amino acids. CDR3 sequence reads: CASSGNEGQGKGYYNEQFF. The CDR3 nucleotides are TGTGCCAGCAGCGGAAACGAAGGACAGGGAAAGGGCTACTACAATGAGCAGTTCTTC.

The gene calls are TRBV6-1 and TRBJ2-1; a weak D match, TRBD2 (7 bases). CDR3 length equals 14 residues. The V gene's germline CDR1 is MNHNS and CDR2 SASEGT. Trimming shortened V by 6 bases and J by 6 bases, and 15 bases separated the two germline ends. In DNA, the CDR3 is TGTGCCAGCAGGGGGGGGCCAATTATCAATGAGCAGTTCTTC. This codes for CASRGGPIINEQFF.